The sequence of this T cell receptor (beta chain) was determined in a study of cytomegalovirus exposure and HLA in healthy donors (dated by TCRdb to the late 2010s). A note on the overall study: An earlier analysis of more than 550 of the donors reported 276 Gb of sequence data and approximately 120 million unique TCR beta sequences obtained from roughly 170 million T cells. Class I and class II HLA loci were covered by the typing at four-digit resolution. About 5 DR-DQ haplotypes were handled as single units for association and clustering, since linkage in the cohort was strong. A later genetic analysis took genome-wide SNP genotypes for 398 of the 666 donors and used that subset as a discovery cohort. The number of donors typed differed by locus, with roughly 629-640 for A, B, C, DRB1 and DQB1, more than 500 for DQA1, 606 for DPA1, and around 430 for DPB1. In an earlier analysis of a few hundred of the donors, high-throughput TCR beta sequencing was used to judge whether each TCR beta V gene segment behaved as functional or pseudogenic. All discovery cohort repertoires had been generated on a single sequencing platform. To predict cytomegalovirus infection status, the study combined high-throughput TCR immunosequencing, statistical association of individual TCRs with disease status, and machine learning. The study was designed to test whether signatures of past pathogen exposure could be identified by cataloging public T cell receptors. An early release that covered fewer than 800 HLA-typed donors contained about 300 gigabases of sequencing data and approximately 85 million unique TCR sequences. The T cell repertoires of 666 subjects were profiled by immunosequencing and related to cytomegalovirus serostatus. In a later analysis, previously published TCR beta repertoires from 550 to 700 donors were re-analyzed and high-resolution HLA genotyping was added so that TCR occurrence patterns could be studied. Donor age, sex, ethnicity and CMV serostatus were compiled alongside the repertoire data. Along with the approximately 650-subject first cohort, a separate validation cohort of over a hundred different subjects was used. Rather than drawing on any new phenotypic data, the later analysis identified candidate immune exposures from TCR beta sequences and the way those sequences occurred across donors. Of the roughly 400 genotyped donors, approximately 83% fell in the genetic ancestry cluster associated with self-reported Caucasian donors. Among about 360 genotyped donors of the cohort, an average of approximately 240,000 unique TCR beta nucleotide sequences were sequenced per donor, 15% to 20% of them non-productive. Findings and caveats that apply to the study as a whole: A further reported finding was that TCR beta sequences accurately predicted the HLA-A and HLA-B alleles for most subjects in the first cohort. HLA typing was unavailable for some donors at each locus, so association tests used only the typed subset. In a later analysis, TCR association rates were found to vary across HLA loci, with the most associated TCRs seen for DRB1 alleles and the fewest for HLA-C alleles. The earlier analysis of almost 600 of the donors excluded approximately 15 rarely observed V segments, including chromosome 9 orphons, because counts were too low. In a later genetic analysis, fewer N-insertions in productive TCRs were reported among donors in an Asian-associated ancestry cluster than the roughly 700-donor mean. Linkage disequilibrium might explain the correlated functional status among segregating V segments, but an unknown experimental factor could not be ruled out. Only TCR beta chains were sequenced in this cohort, and the absence of alpha or paired-chain data limited detectable features. According to the authors, the approach could potentially be generalized to other disease states and immunological phenotypes. A group of highly shared sequence variants was considered likely to be a technical artifact of the sequencing pipeline. V-gene and J-gene trimming of TCR beta chains was associated with a missense DCLRE1C variant in a later genetic analysis, and the association was replicated in an independent cohort. Assigning TCR associations to individual alleles was difficult when HLA alleles, especially DR and DQ, strongly co-occurred. In a later analysis, HLA-associated TCR beta chains were found to be more clonally expanded and to have lower generation probabilities than equally common non-associated chains. In the study, about 150 TCR beta chains were listed as associated with cytomegalovirus. The classifier was reported to diagnose cytomegalovirus status with high specificity and sensitivity in both the original cohort and the validation cohort. For the cohort, immune exposure information was limited to CMV serostatus. According to a later analysis, parvovirus B19, influenza, CMV and Epstein-Barr virus appeared linked to several top co-occurrence clusters. In vitro tests confirmed that a few of the cytomegalovirus-associated TCR beta chains recognize cytomegalovirus antigens. Some IMGT-functional V segments, including TRBV6-2 and TRBV6-3, could not be told apart with the 87-base-pair reads, so those segments were excluded. At a false discovery rate of 0.05, a later analysis linked under 20,000 TCR beta sequences to specific HLA alleles. Most TCR sequences were observed very rarely across donors, whereas some public TCRs were present in many individuals. In an earlier analysis of some 500 of the donors, most TCR beta V segments were observed in productive rearrangements about 90% or about 30% of the time, broadly matching IMGT annotations. A later analysis found that most CMV-associated TCR beta chains appeared HLA-restricted, with HLA associations seemingly driven largely by CMV exposure. Sequencing depth was assumed to be roughly uniform across donors in the presence/absence analyses, though that assumption may not hold.

As to this clone: What this receptor recognizes is not known. One base away there is no much larger clone; base qualities are not given.

In total, 666 healthy bone marrow donors made up the cohort. All cohort members were sampled while nominally healthy, although unrecorded immune exposures were likely present. The donor tested CMV seropositive and was one of the 289 seropositive cohort members. A peripheral blood sample was provided by each donor, and peripheral blood mononuclear cells were used for TCR beta sequencing. Genomic DNA extraction from the blood cell samples was performed with the Qiagen DNeasy Blood Extraction Kit. The germline ends are 14 bases apart after V is trimmed by 4 bases and J by 1 base. From the cysteine through the phenylalanine, the CDR3 covers 16 amino acids. The CDR3 DNA has 48 bases and is translated from base 1. The germline V gene yields MGHRA for CDR1 and YSYEKL for CDR2. Library prep was done by the immunoSEQ multiplex PCR assay. The multiplex PCR relied on a mix of 60 forward primers for TCR Vbeta segments and 13 reverse primers for TCR Jbeta segments. Amplification of the CDR3 region of rearranged TCR beta genes was performed with a multiplex PCR assay on genomic DNA. Amplified TCR beta libraries were sequenced as 87-base-pair reads on the Illumina HiSeq System. The source study handled its data this way. Across the 700 or so repertoires, a later analysis counted roughly 84 million unique TCR beta chains, 9.5 million to 13 million of which were shared by at least two donors. To remove PCR and sequencing errors, raw reads were error-corrected and collapsed into unique sequences using a nearest-neighbor algorithm that merged closely related sequences. To assign V, D and J gene segments, CDR3 sequences were aligned to IMGT reference sequences. For a sequence to be retained, a match of at least six nucleotides was required to both a V gene segment and a J gene segment. Rearrangements were called productive when the CDR3 lacked stop codons and stayed in frame with V and J; all others were non-productive. Following IMGT convention, CDR3 was defined as the stretch from the second conserved V-encoded cysteine to the conserved J-encoded phenylalanine. The earlier analysis of 500 to 750 of the donors excluded any sequence lacking an unambiguous match to a single V gene segment. An earlier analysis of 587 of the donors called V segments functional above 56.7% productive rearrangements and segregating when the between-donor standard deviation exceeded 5%. A statistical classification framework was built to diagnose cytomegalovirus status from the catalog of TCR beta chain sequences. In a later analysis, V and J genes were assigned by comparing TCR nucleotide sequences against IMGT/GENE-DB human TR gene sequences. The TCRdist pipeline was used in a later analysis to assign CDR3 sequences and most-parsimonious VDJ recombination scenarios. In a later analysis, every TCR beta chain was defined by the combination of its CDR3 amino acid sequence and its V-gene family, and reads without a unique V-gene family were dropped. In a later analysis, 450 to 600 highly shared, low-generation-probability nucleotide sequences were removed to address suspected cross-contamination and a sequencing artifact. In a later analysis, a clonal expansion index for each public chain was calculated from normalized within-repertoire ranks of inferred template counts. In a later analysis, generation probabilities were computed with a VDJ recombination model fitted to out-of-frame rearrangements, and the resulting probabilities were checked against IGoR. In a later analysis, TCR-TCR, TCR-HLA and TCR-CMV co-occurrence was scored with hypergeometric tests, and a repertoire-size bias correction was applied to TCR pairs. False discovery rates were estimated in a later analysis by permuting HLA or CMV assignments 20 times. In a later analysis, co-occurring TCRs were grouped with DBSCAN, and TCRdist sequence similarity was added when clustering was performed within HLA-allele-positive subsets. Repertoires with fewer than 30,000 or more than 120,000 public chains were left out of co-occurrence clustering, as were a handful of repertoires with anomalous nucleotide sharing. Sourced from immuneACCESS, this table was stored by TCRdb with only in-frame sequences that have V and J called. A share of the clones is absent; for the studies checked, an unresolved V gene accounts for under half, and the remainder has no known explanation. V and J calls and clone size are copied from that table; D and trimming were computed from the DNA. For this sample the table gives about 95,000 clones, of which 80% to 85% were detected only once. Around 4.2% of the sample is taken by the ten largest.

The chain links TRBV4-1 with TRBJ2-1; the best D guess is TRBD2, with 5 bases matching. The sequenced sample consisted of PBMCs. The sequence derives from a woman in her 70s in good health and CMV-seropositive. In nucleotides, the sequence is TGCGCCAGCAGCCCATTCAGCGGATCGTCCTACAATGAGCAGTTCTTC. This sequence encodes CASSPFSGSSYNEQFF.